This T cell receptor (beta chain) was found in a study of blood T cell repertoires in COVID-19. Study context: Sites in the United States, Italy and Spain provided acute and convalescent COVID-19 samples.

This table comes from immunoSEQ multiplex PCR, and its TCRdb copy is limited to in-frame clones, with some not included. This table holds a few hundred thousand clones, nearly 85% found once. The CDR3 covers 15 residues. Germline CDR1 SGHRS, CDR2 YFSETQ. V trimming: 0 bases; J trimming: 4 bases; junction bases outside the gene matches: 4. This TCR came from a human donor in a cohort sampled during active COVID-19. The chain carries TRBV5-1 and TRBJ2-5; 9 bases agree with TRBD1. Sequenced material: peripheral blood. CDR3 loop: CASSLGGTGRETQYF. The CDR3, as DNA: TGCGCCAGCAGCTTGGGGGGGACAGGGCGAGAGACCCAGTACTTC.